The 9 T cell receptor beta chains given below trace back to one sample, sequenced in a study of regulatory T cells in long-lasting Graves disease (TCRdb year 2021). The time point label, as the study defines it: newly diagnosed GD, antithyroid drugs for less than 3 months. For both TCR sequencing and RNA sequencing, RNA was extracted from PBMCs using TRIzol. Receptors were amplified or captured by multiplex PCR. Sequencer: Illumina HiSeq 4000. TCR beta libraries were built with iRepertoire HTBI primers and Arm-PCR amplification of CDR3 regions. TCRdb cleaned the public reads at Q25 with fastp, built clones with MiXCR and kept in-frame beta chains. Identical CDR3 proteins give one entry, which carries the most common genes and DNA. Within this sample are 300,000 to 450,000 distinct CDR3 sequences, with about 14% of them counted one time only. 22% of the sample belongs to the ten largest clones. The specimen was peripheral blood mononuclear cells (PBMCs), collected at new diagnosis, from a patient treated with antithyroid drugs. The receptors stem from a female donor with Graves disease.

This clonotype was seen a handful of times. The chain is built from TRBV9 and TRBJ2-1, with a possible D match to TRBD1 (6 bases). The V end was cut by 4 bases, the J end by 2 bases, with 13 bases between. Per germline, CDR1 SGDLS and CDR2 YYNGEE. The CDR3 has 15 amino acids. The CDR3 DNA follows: TGTGCCAGCAGCCCAGGACAGACTACCTACAATGAGCAGTTCTTC. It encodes CASSPGQTTYNEQFF.

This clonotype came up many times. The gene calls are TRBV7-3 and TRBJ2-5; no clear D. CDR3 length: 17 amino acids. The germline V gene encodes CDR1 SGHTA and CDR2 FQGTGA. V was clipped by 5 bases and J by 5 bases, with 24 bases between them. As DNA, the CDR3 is TGTGCCAGCAGCCACGATCTCAGTGCAGGCCCATCGGAGACCCAGTACTTC. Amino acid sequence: CASSHDLSAGPSETQYF.

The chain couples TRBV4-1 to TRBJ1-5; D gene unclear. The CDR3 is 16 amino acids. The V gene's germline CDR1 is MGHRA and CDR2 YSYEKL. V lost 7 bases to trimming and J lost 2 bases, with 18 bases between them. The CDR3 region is CASTREVTRGNQPQHF. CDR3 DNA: TGCGCCAGCACCAGAGAGGTCACCCGAGGCAATCAGCCCCAGCATTTT.

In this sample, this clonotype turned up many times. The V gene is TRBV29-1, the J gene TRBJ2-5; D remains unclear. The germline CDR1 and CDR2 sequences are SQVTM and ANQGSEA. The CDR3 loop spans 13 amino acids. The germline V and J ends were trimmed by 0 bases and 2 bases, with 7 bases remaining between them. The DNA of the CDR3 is TGCAGCGTTGAAGAGAGAGAACAAGAGACCCAGTACTTC. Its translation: CSVEEREQETQYF.

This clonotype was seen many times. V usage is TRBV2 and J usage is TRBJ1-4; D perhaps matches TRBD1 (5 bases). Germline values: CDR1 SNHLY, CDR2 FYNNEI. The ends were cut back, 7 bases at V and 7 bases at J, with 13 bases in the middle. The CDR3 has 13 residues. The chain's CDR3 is CASIRDDGEKLFF. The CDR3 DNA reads TGTGCCAGCATCCGGGACGACGGTGAAAAACTGTTTTTT.

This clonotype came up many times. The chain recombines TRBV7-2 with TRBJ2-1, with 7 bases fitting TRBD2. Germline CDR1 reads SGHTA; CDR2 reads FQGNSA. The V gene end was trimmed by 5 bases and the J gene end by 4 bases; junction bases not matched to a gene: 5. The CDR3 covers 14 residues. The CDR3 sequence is CASSLERGYNEQFF. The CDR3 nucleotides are TGTGCCAGCAGCCTAGAGCGGGGATACAATGAGCAGTTCTTC. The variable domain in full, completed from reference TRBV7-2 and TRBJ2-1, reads GAGVSQSPSNKVTEKGKDVELRCDPISGHTALYWYRQSLGQGLEFLIYFQGNSAPDKSGLPSDRFSAERTGGSVSTLTIQRTQQEDSAVYLCASSLERGYNEQFFGPGTRLTVL.

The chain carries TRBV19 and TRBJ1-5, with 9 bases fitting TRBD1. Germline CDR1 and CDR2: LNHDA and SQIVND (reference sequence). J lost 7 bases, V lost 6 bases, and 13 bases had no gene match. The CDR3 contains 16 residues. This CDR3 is CASSRDRAGLFQPQHF. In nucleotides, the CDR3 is TGTGCCAGTAGCCGGGACAGGGCCGGTTTGTTCCAGCCCCAGCATTTT.

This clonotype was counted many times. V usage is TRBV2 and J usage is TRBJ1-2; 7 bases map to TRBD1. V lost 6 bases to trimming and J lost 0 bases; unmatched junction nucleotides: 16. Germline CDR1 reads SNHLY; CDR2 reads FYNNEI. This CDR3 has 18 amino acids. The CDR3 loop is CASSVSGTVFPANYGYTF. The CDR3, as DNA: TGTGCCAGCAGCGTATCCGGGACAGTCTTCCCAGCTAACTATGGCTACACCTTC.

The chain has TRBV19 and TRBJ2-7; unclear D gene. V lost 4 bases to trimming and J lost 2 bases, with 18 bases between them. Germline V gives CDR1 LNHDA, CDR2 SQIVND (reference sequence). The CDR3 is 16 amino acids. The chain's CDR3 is CASSNAHGSRAYEQYF. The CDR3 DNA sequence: TGTGCCAGTAGTAACGCTCACGGGTCCCGAGCCTACGAGCAGTACTTC. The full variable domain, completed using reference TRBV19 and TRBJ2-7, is DGGITQSPKYLFRKEGQNVTLSCEQNLNHDAMYWYRQDPGQGLRLIYYSQIVNDFQKGDIAEGYSVSREKKESFPLTVTSAQKNPTAFYLCASSNAHGSRAYEQYFGPGTRLTVT.